A selection of T cell receptor beta chains follows, all from one sample in a study of T cells in tumors after PD-1 blockade. Repertoires were generated with immunoSEQ multiplex PCR, while TCRdb's copy carries only in-frame clones and drops some. Of 60,000 to 70,000 clones detected, less than 85% appear once; the ten largest clones hold 4.7%. Sequenced material: PBMCs, taken after anti-PD-1 treatment. These receptors all stem from a human donor with basal cell carcinoma. CDR3s include the opening cysteine and the closing phenylalanine or tryptophan. Fields, in order: J gene, D gene, V gene, clone size, CDR3 DNA, CDR3 protein. D genes are given only for firm matches. Clone sizes are given selectively: once, few, many, or a class where the clone is expanded.

>TRBJ2-2|-|TRBV14|-
TGTGCCAGCAGCCAATTTTACGACATTTCGAACACCGGGGAGCTGTTTTTT
CASSQFYDISNTGELFF
>TRBJ1-2|-|TRBV9|-
TGTGCCAGCAGCGTAGAGGGCCGAGCTAACTATGGCTACACCTTC
CASSVEGRANYGYTF
>TRBJ1-4|-|TRBV28|-
TGTGCCAGCAGTGGGCCGCCGCAGGATGCAACTAATGAAAAACTGTTTTTT
CASSGPPQDATNEKLFF
>TRBJ2-5|-|TRBV7-2|-
TGTGCCAGCAGCCCCAGGGGGGCTCAAGAGACCCAGTACTTC
CASSPRGAQETQYF
>TRBJ1-3|-|TRBV28|-
TGTGCCAGCAGTTTACAGAGACCCTCTGGAAACACCATATATTTT
CASSLQRPSGNTIYF
>TRBJ2-5|TRBD2|TRBV28|-
TGTGCCAGCAGCGCCACTAGCGGGGTGTCGAGAAAGACCCAGTACTTC
CASSATSGVSRKTQYF
>TRBJ2-1|TRBD2|TRBV7-9|-
TGTGCCAGCAGCCGGGAGGGGTATGAGCAGTTCTTC
CASSREGYEQFF
>TRBJ1-5|TRBD1|TRBV7-2|-
TGTGCCAGCAGCCCGGGACAGGAGGGCCAGCCCCAGCATTTT
CASSPGQEGQPQHF
>TRBJ1-5|-|TRBV12-3/TRBV12-4|-
TGTGCCAGCAGTCGTGAACGTCAGCCCCAGCATTTT
CASSRERQPQHF
>TRBJ2-1|-|TRBV15|-
TGTGCCACCAGATTTCTTCGGACAGCATCCTACAATGAGCAGTTCTTC
CATRFLRTASYNEQFF
>TRBJ2-1|TRBD2|TRBV3-1/TRBV3-2|few
TGTGCCAGCAGCCTAGGACTAGCGGGGAACAATGAGCAGTTCTTC
CASSLGLAGNNEQFF
>TRBJ1-5|-|TRBV6-5|-
TGTGCCAGCACGGACTTAATCAATCAGCCCCAGCATTTT
CASTDLINQPQHF
>TRBJ2-1|TRBD2|TRBV28|-
TGTGCCAGCAGTCTCCTAGCGGGGGCTACCGATTACAATGAGCAGTTCTTC
CASSLLAGATDYNEQFF
>TRBJ2-5|TRBD2|TRBV4-1|-
TGCGCCAGCAGCCAAGGGCGGGGGGGCGTTCAAGAGACCCAGTACTTC
CASSQGRGGVQETQYF
>TRBJ1-1|-|TRBV30|-
TGTGCCTGGAGTATGGGCACTGAAGCTTTCTTT
CAWSMGTEAFF
>TRBJ1-6|-|TRBV10-3|-
TGTGCCATCGCTCAGGGGAATTCACCCCTCCACTTT
CAIAQGNSPLHF
>TRBJ1-5|-|TRBV7-8|-
TGTGCCAGCAGCTTCTCGACAGGCCCGAATCAGCCCCAGCATTTT
CASSFSTGPNQPQHF
>TRBJ1-6|TRBD1|TRBV7-8|few
TGTGCCAGCAGCCCAAGGACAGGGGGTAATTCACCCCTCCACTTT
CASSPRTGGNSPLHF
>TRBJ1-1|-|TRBV7-2|-
TGTGCCAGCAGCTTACAGGGGAGCACTGAAGCTTTCTTT
CASSLQGSTEAFF
>TRBJ1-1|-|TRBV6-6|few
TGTGCCAGCATCCAGGGAGGGAGCACTGAAGCTTTCTTT
CASIQGGSTEAFF
>TRBJ2-7|-|TRBV6-5|-
TGTGCCAGCAGTTACCTCAACAGGGGTCGGGGGGACGAGCAGTACTTC
CASSYLNRGRGDEQYF
>TRBJ2-7|-|TRBV3-1/TRBV3-2|-
TGTGCCAGCAGCCAGGACACTAGAAACTACGAGCAGTACTTC
CASSQDTRNYEQYF
>TRBJ1-4|TRBD1|TRBV6-5|-
TGTGCCAGCAGGGCAACAGGGGAAGTAGGGGAAAAACTGTTTTTT
CASRATGEVGEKLFF
>TRBJ2-7|-|TRBV18|-
TGTGCCAGCTCAAGACCGGGAGAGTCCGTCTCCTACGAGCAGTACTTC
CASSRPGESVSYEQYF
>TRBJ2-2|-|TRBV6-4|few
TGTGCCAGCAGTGACAGGAACACCGGGGAGCTGTTTTTT
CASSDRNTGELFF
>TRBJ2-3|TRBD2|TRBV7-9|-
TGTGCCAGCAGCTTAGGAGCGGGGCGGCTGGATACGCAGTATTTT
CASSLGAGRLDTQYF
>TRBJ2-7|TRBD1|TRBV29-1|-
TGCAGCGTTGTACGCTGGACAGGGCGGACTTACGAGCAGTACTTC
CSVVRWTGRTYEQYF
>TRBJ2-1|-|TRBV2|-
TGTGCCAGCAGAGAACAGGGGGGGTCCTACAATGAGCAGTTCTTC
CASREQGGSYNEQFF
>TRBJ1-5|-|TRBV2|-
TGTGCCAGCAGCCCCGGGGGAACCAATCAGCCCCAGCATTTT
CASSPGGTNQPQHF
>TRBJ2-3|-|TRBV29-1|-
TGCAGCCCCCGGACAGCAGATACGCAGTATTTT
CSPRTADTQYF
>TRBJ2-7|TRBD1|TRBV7-6|-
TGTGCCAGCAGCCCGGACAGGGGGGTCGAGCAGTACTTC
CASSPDRGVEQYF
>TRBJ1-5|-|TRBV6-1|-
TGTGCCAGCAGTGGAGCTCAAAATCAGCCCCAGCATTTT
CASSGAQNQPQHF
>TRBJ2-7|TRBD1|TRBV7-8|-
TGTGCCAGCAGCTTAGGTGGGACAGGGGCCTACGAGCAGTACTTC
CASSLGGTGAYEQYF
>TRBJ1-3|-|TRBV18|-
TGTGCCAGCTCACCACAGGGAGGCGGAAACACCATATATTTT
CASSPQGGGNTIYF
>TRBJ2-1|TRBD2|TRBV18|-
TGTGCCAGCTCACCACCGGGCGGGGGGGCCTACAATGAGCAGTTCTTC
CASSPPGGGAYNEQFF
>TRBJ1-1|TRBD1|TRBV29-1|-
TGCAGCGCTCTTCAGGGGGCGAGCACTGAAGCTTTCTTT
CSALQGASTEAFF
>TRBJ2-7|-|TRBV5-1|-
TGCGCCAGCAGCTTTCACAGGGGACTGGGGCAAACCTACGAGCAGTACTTC
CASSFHRGLGQTYEQYF
>TRBJ2-7|-|TRBV6-6|few
TGTGCCAGCGCAGCGGGCTACGAGCAGTACTTC
CASAAGYEQYF
>TRBJ1-5|-|TRBV6-2/TRBV6-3|few
TGTGCCAGCAGCCCCACTTATTTGGCCCAGCATTTT
CASSPTYLAQHF
>TRBJ1-5|TRBD1|TRBV28|-
TGTGCCAGCAGAGGACAGGGTATTTCCAATCAGCCCCAGCATTTT
CASRGQGISNQPQHF
>TRBJ1-3|-|TRBV28|-
TGTGCCAGCAGCCAGATCAGGGGATACACCATATATTTT
CASSQIRGYTIYF
>TRBJ2-1|TRBD1|TRBV7-2|-
TGTGCCAGCAGCTTACTACAGGGGTACAATGAGCAGTTCTTC
CASSLLQGYNEQFF
>TRBJ2-1|-|TRBV7-2|-
TGTGCCAGCAGCTTACAGGGGGGTAAAGCCTACAATGAGCAGTTCTTC
CASSLQGGKAYNEQFF
>TRBJ2-7|TRBD1|TRBV19|-
TGTGCCAGTAGTATCACAGGGGCGCCCTACGAGCAGTACTTC
CASSITGAPYEQYF